The 20 T cell receptor beta chains presented below share a single source sample, sequenced in a study of blood T cell repertoires in COVID-19 (dated by TCRdb to the early 2020s). Library preparation employed the immunoSEQ multiplex PCR assay. TCRdb limited this immuneACCESS table to in-frame rearrangements with V and J called. A share of clones is missing; checked studies link under half to unresolved V genes, and the rest is unexplained. In this sample the table shows about 140,000 clones, about 80% of which occur a single time. The ten largest clones add up to under 9.5% of the sample. Source material: peripheral blood. The receptors stem from a human donor in a cohort sampled during active COVID-19.

This clone was detected only once. The V call is TRBV5-6, the J call TRBJ2-5; 13 nucleotides agree with TRBD2. Per germline, CDR1 SGHDT and CDR2 YYEEEE. CDR3 length: 16 amino acids. The trim removed 4 bases at V and 4 bases at J, leaving 7 bases unmatched. As DNA, the CDR3 is TGTGCCAGCAGCGCGGGGACTAGCGGGGCCCCAGAGACCCAGTACTTC. It yields the protein CASSAGTSGAPETQYF.

The chain uses TRBV21-1 and TRBJ2-6; TRBD2, the D gene given by the table, was not confirmed from the DNA. TRBV21-1 is marked as a pseudogene. CDR3 length equals 14 residues. The CDR3: CASSNPLGANVLTF. The CDR3 DNA is TGTGCCAGCAGCAATCCCCTCGGGGCCAACGTCCTGACTTTC.

This chain uses TRBV7-2 with TRBJ2-2, with 12 positions matching TRBD1. In germline, CDR1 is SGHTA, CDR2 FQGNSA. The CDR3 is 16 residues long. J was trimmed by 5 bases and V by 3 bases; bases with no gene match: 4. The CDR3 spells CASSLGQGAWTGELFF. DNA for the CDR3: TGTGCCAGCAGCTTGGGACAGGGGGCTTGGACCGGGGAGCTGTTTTTT.

This clone has just a few counts. The genes are TRBV6-5 and TRBJ2-1; 9 bases line up with TRBD1. CDR1 MNHEY and CDR2 SVGAGI come from the germline V gene. After removal of 4 bases from V and 6 bases from J, the junction contained 4 bases not matched to a gene. The CDR3 consists of 14 residues. The CDR3 protein is CASSWDRVFNEQFF. CDR3 nucleotides: TGTGCCAGCAGTTGGGACAGGGTTTTCAATGAGCAGTTCTTC.

V and J are TRBV15 and TRBJ1-5; D might be TRBD1 (6 bases). Germline-derived CDR1 and CDR2 are LNHNV and YYDKDF (reference sequence). CDR3 size: 15 residues. V shed 5 bases and J shed 3 bases, with 14 bases lying between them. The chain's CDR3 is CATSADRQLNQPQHF. The CDR3 region has the DNA TGTGCCACCAGCGCAGACAGGCAGCTCAATCAGCCCCAGCATTTT.

The CDR3 here is CASNTGAPNTEAFF. In DNA, the CDR3 is TGTGCCAGCAACACAGGTGCCCCGAACACTGAAGCTTTCTTT. This chain joins TRBV25-1 and TRBJ1-1, with D tentatively TRBD1 (5 bases). Germline values: CDR1 MGHDK, CDR2 SYGVNS. Trimming pared 7 bases from V and 1 base from J, leaving 13 bases between. The CDR3 contains 14 residues.

The chain links TRBV12-3 or TRBV12-4 to TRBJ2-5, with D hard to call. Trimming removed 0 bases at V and 2 bases at J, with 4 bases between. The CDR3 is made up of 13 amino acids. The CDR3 DNA is TGTGCCAGCAGTTTAGCCCAACAAGAGACCCAGTACTTC. This encodes CASSLAQQETQYF.

This chain uses TRBV29-1 with TRBJ2-3; TRBD1 might be the D (6 bases). V shed 4 bases and J shed 0 bases, with 14 bases lying between them. From germline, CDR1 is SQVTM and CDR2 ANQGSEA. The CDR3 consists of 15 residues. The CDR3: CSVAGTPLSTDTQYF. CDR3 bases: TGCAGCGTTGCCGGGACACCACTTAGCACAGATACGCAGTATTTT.

This clone came up a few times. V usage is TRBV11-2 and J usage is TRBJ1-1; D may be TRBD1 (6 bases). CDR1 is SGHAT, CDR2 FQNNGV, per germline. There are 12 residues in the CDR3. Trimming removed 5 bases at V and 12 bases at J, with 16 bases between. The CDR3 nucleotides are TGTGCCAGCAGCCTCTTGGAGCAGGGGCCTTTCTTT. The encoded protein is CASSLLEQGPFF.

This clone has a handful of counts. The genes are TRBV6-1 and TRBJ2-1, with TRBD2 identical over 9 bases. The V segment lost 1 base and the J segment 7 bases; nucleotides outside the gene matches: 11. Germline values: CDR1 MNHNS, CDR2 SASEGT. The CDR3 length is 17 residues. CDR3 DNA: TGTGCCAGCAGTGAAGGACTGGGCGGGGGGGCCTGGAATGAGCAGTTCTTC. Its protein is CASSEGLGGGAWNEQFF.

The J gene is TRBJ2-2, the V gene TRBV28, with 7 bases identical to TRBD2. The CDR3 runs to 16 residues. CDR1 is MDHEN, CDR2 SYDVKM, per germline. J gave up 6 bases and V 5 bases, and 12 bases lay outside the gene matches. The CDR3 spells CASSPPSRGTAGELFF. Here the CDR3 DNA reads TGTGCCAGCAGTCCTCCTTCGCGGGGGACTGCCGGGGAGCTGTTTTTT.

The gene calls are TRBV3-1 (or the pseudogene TRBV3-2) and TRBJ1-1; D remains ambiguous. V lost 1 base and J 6 bases, leaving 6 bases between the germline ends. Germline CDR1 LGHDT, CDR2 YNNKEL (reference sequence). The CDR3 runs to 12 residues. CDR3: CASSQALSEAFF. CDR3 sequence (DNA): TGTGCCAGCAGCCAAGCCCTTTCTGAAGCTTTCTTT.

The chain carries TRBV6-5 and TRBJ2-1; D perhaps matches TRBD2 (5 bases). Germline lookup yields CDR1 MNHEY and CDR2 SVGAGI. The V gene lost 6 bases and the J gene lost 10 bases, with 13 bases spanning the gap. The CDR3 runs to 12 residues. The CDR3 DNA sequence: TGTGCCAGCAGCCGACCCCGAGGGGAGCAGTTCTTC. As protein: CASSRPRGEQFF.

Only one count was recorded for this clone. This sequence joins TRBV20-1 and TRBJ2-7; D is possibly TRBD1 (5 bases). Trimming removed 1 base at V and 6 bases at J, with 7 bases between. This CDR3 has 11 residues. Germline CDR1 is DFQATT and CDR2 is SNEGSKA (reference sequence). In DNA form, the CDR3 reads TGCAGTGCTAGAGGACAGCCCGAGCAGTACTTC. Its protein is CSARGQPEQYF.

CDR3 DNA sequence: TGTGCCAGCAGCGCAACAGGGGTGGAATCACCCCTCCACTTT. This codes for CASSATGVESPLHF. The chain carries TRBV9 and TRBJ1-6; 7 nucleotides agree with TRBD1. This CDR3 is built from 14 residues. Germline loops: CDR1 SGDLS, CDR2 YYNGEE. The ends lost 3 bases at V and 10 bases at J; junction bases unmatched: 7.

V and J are TRBV7-9 and TRBJ2-3; 9 nucleotides agree with TRBD1. The germline V gene encodes CDR1 SEHNR and CDR2 FQNEAQ (reference sequence). The CDR3 runs 17 residues. The V and J ends lost 1 base and 2 bases, in that order; junction bases with no gene match: 7. DNA of the CDR3: TGTGCCAGCAGCTTAGGAACAGGGGGCCCTTTCACAGATACGCAGTATTTT. This encodes CASSLGTGGPFTDTQYF.

The chain recombines TRBV5-8 with TRBJ2-7; D possibly corresponds to TRBD1 (6 bases). The CDR3 runs to 14 residues. Germline CDR1 SGHTS, CDR2 YDEGEE. Trimming removed 3 bases from V and 2 bases from J, with 12 bases in between. CDR3 sequence: CASSSPGQTYEQYF. DNA of the CDR3: TGTGCCAGCAGCTCCCCGGGACAAACCTACGAGCAGTACTTC.

This chain uses TRBV11-2 with TRBJ2-5; maybe TRBD1 (6 bases). CDR1 is SGHAT, CDR2 FQNNGV, per germline. The CDR3 has 15 residues. V lost 5 bases, J lost 4 bases, and 17 bases lay in between. The CDR3: CASSPAGQGPETQYF. CDR3 DNA sequence: TGTGCCAGCAGCCCGGCAGGGCAGGGGCCAGAGACCCAGTACTTC.

The chain employs TRBV25-1 and TRBJ1-2; possible D gene TRBD1, 5 bases. The V end was cut by 4 bases, the J end by 9 bases, with 15 bases between. Germline V gene data show CDR1 as MGHDK and CDR2 as SYGVNS. CDR3 length: 13 amino acids. The chain's CDR3 is CASSGRGGLSYTF. CDR3 DNA sequence: TGTGCCAGCAGTGGGAGGGGAGGCTTGAGCTACACCTTC.

This chain uses TRBV4-2 with TRBJ2-5; 7 bases align to TRBD1. Germline-derived CDR1 and CDR2 are LGHNA and YNFKEQ. The CDR3 spans 16 residues. The junction had 7 bases not matched to a gene; V was cut back by 0 bases and J by 3 bases. Here the CDR3 reads CASSQDRDRPKETQYF. DNA of the CDR3: TGTGCCAGCAGCCAAGATCGGGACAGACCGAAAGAGACCCAGTACTTC.